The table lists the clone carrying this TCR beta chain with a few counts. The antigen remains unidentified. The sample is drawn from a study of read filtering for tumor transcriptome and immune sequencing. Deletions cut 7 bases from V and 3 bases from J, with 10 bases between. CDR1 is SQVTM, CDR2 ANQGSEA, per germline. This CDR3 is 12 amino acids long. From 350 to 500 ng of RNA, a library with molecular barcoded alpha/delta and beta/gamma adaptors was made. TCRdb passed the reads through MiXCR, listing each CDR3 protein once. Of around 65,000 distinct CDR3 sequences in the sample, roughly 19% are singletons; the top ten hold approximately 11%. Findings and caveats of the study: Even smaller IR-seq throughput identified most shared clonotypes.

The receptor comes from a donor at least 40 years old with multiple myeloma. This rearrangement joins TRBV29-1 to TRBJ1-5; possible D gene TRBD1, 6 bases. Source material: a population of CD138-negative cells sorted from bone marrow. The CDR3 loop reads CSAGQSNQPQHF. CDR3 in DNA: TGCAGCGCCGGACAGTCCAATCAGCCCCAGCATTTT.